A single sample is the source of the 18 T cell receptor beta chains below, sequenced in a study of T cell responses to AZD1222 COVID-19 vaccine. Assay used: immunoSEQ multiplex PCR; TCRdb lists only in-frame clones, some missing. The sample shows about 56,000 clones, approximately 80% of them seen only once. This sample comprised peripheral blood, obtained 28 days after the second AZD1222 dose. Source of these receptors: an adult who received the AZD1222 COVID-19 vaccine.

The J gene is TRBJ2-2, the V gene TRBV4-1; possible D gene TRBD2, 5 bases. CDR1 and CDR2 (germline): MGHRA, YSYEKL. V gave up 0 bases and J gave up 2 bases, with 13 bases separating them. The CDR3 has 17 residues. CDR3 in DNA: TGCGCCAGCAGCCAAGAGGCGGGTACCACCAACACCGGGGAGCTGTTTTTT. This codes for CASSQEAGTTNTGELFF.

The rearrangement uses TRBV10-1 and TRBJ1-2; D is perhaps TRBD1 (5 bases). Germline-derived CDR1 and CDR2 are WNHNN and SYGVQD (reference sequence). CDR3 size: 13 residues. V lost 3 bases, J lost 7 bases, and 12 bases lay in between. The CDR3 DNA follows: TGCGCCAGCAGTGACCCGGGGACCGGTGGCTACACCTTC. Translation: CASSDPGTGGYTF.

The chain employs TRBV6-5 and TRBJ2-7; 13 bases agree with TRBD2. CDR1 MNHEY and CDR2 SVGAGI come from the germline V gene. The CDR3 consists of 15 residues. The V and J ends lost 5 bases and 3 bases, in that order; junction bases with no gene match: 4. The CDR3 DNA sequence: TGTGCCAGCAGTCAGGGACTAGCGGGAATCTACGAGCAGTACTTC. Translating gives CASSQGLAGIYEQYF.

This clone occurred a few times. CDR3 region: CASSLRQGADTQYF. CDR3 DNA: TGTGCCAGCAGCTTACGACAGGGGGCAGATACGCAGTATTTT. The chain uses TRBV5-5 and TRBJ2-3; TRBD1 agrees at 9 bases. V shed 2 bases, J shed 4 bases, and the junction held 2 bases outside the gene matches. The CDR3 is 14 residues long. Germline CDR1 and CDR2: SGHKS and YYEKEE (reference sequence).

CDR3 protein: CASSEGHNQPQHF. CDR3 DNA: TGCGCCAGCAGTGAAGGCCACAATCAGCCCCAGCATTTT. This chain joins TRBV10-2 and TRBJ1-5; D is uncertain. The CDR3 spans 13 residues. V shed 3 bases and J shed 3 bases, with 6 bases lying between them. Germline V gene data show CDR1 as WSHSY and CDR2 as SAAADI.

V usage is TRBV27 and J usage is TRBJ1-6; no clear D. CDR1 and CDR2 (germline): MNHEY, SMNVEV (reference sequence). Deletions cut 5 bases from V and 13 bases from J, with 18 bases between. This CDR3 comprises 14 residues. DNA of the CDR3: TGTGCCAGCAGTCAAGCCCCGGGCCCGGAGCCCCTCCACTTT. Amino acid sequence: CASSQAPGPEPLHF.

The sample holds a few counts of this clone. The genes are TRBV20-1 and TRBJ1-2; a possible D gene is TRBD1 (6 bases). Germline CDR1 DFQATT, CDR2 SNEGSKA (reference sequence). This CDR3 contains 11 residues. Trimming shortened V by 4 bases and J by 7 bases, and 10 bases separated the two germline ends. This CDR3 is CSAIQGSGYTF. The CDR3 DNA is TGCAGTGCTATACAGGGATCTGGCTACACCTTC.

The V gene is TRBV18, the J gene TRBJ1-1; D possibly corresponds to TRBD1 (5 bases). Trimming shortened V by 5 bases and J by 1 base, and 11 bases separated the two germline ends. Germline values: CDR1 KGHSH, CDR2 LQKENI. The CDR3 is 14 residues long. The CDR3 nucleotides read TGTGCCAGCTCAGCGGGGGACGGGAACACTGAAGCTTTCTTT. This translates into CASSAGDGNTEAFF.

Only one count was recorded for this clone. Here the CDR3 reads CASSPPAGAGGYTF. Here the CDR3 DNA reads TGTGCCAGCAGCCCCCCCGCAGGGGCGGGAGGCTACACCTTC. The chain carries TRBV3-1 (or the pseudogene TRBV3-2) and TRBJ1-2, with TRBD1 as a possible D gene (6 bases). CDR1 and CDR2 (germline): LGHDT, YNNKEL (reference sequence). Trimming left V 4 bases short and J 8 bases short, with 17 bases between. The CDR3 is made up of 14 amino acids.

This chain joins TRBV5-4 and TRBJ1-1; D is perhaps TRBD1 (5 bases). Germline assignment: CDR1 SGHNT and CDR2 YYREEE (reference sequence). This CDR3 spans 16 amino acids. Trimming removed 4 bases from V and 4 bases from J, with 20 bases in between. The CDR3 region is CASSPPSQGIGTEAFF. In DNA, the CDR3 is TGTGCCAGCAGCCCACCAAGTCAGGGAATAGGCACTGAAGCTTTCTTT.

The chain recombines TRBV6-5 with TRBJ1-2; D gene uncertain. Germline V lookup: CDR1 MNHEY, CDR2 SVGAGI. Trimming removed 4 bases from V and 1 base from J, with 7 bases in between. The CDR3 is 13 amino acids. The CDR3 here is CASSSDHNYGYTF. The CDR3 nucleotides read TGTGCCAGCAGTTCTGACCATAACTATGGCTACACCTTC.

V usage is TRBV3-1 (or the pseudogene TRBV3-2) and J usage is TRBJ1-4, with D possibly TRBD1 on 5 matching bases. V lost 4 bases and J 4 bases, leaving 10 bases between the germline ends. Germline V gene sequence: CDR1 LGHDT, CDR2 YNNKEL (reference sequence). The CDR3 contains 14 residues. CDR3 sequence reads: CASSPGTNNEKLFF. The DNA for the CDR3 is TGTGCCAGCAGCCCCGGGACCAATAATGAAAAACTGTTTTTT.

This clone showed up just a few times. This sequence joins TRBV30 and TRBJ1-3; TRBD1 might be the D (5 bases). The V gene lost 2 bases and the J gene lost 14 bases, with 13 bases spanning the gap. Germline V lookup: CDR1 GTSNPN, CDR2 SVGIG (reference sequence). The CDR3 runs 11 residues. As DNA, the CDR3 is TGTGCCTGGAGTTACTCCGGGACCCTATATTTT. It specifies CAWSYSGTLYF.

This chain connects TRBV11-2 to TRBJ2-5; 9 bases match TRBD1. CDR3 length: 15 amino acids. The germline gives CDR1 SGHAT, CDR2 FQNNGV. V shed 6 bases, J shed 5 bases, and the junction held 10 bases outside the gene matches. CDR3 in DNA: TGTGCCAGCAGTCGAACAGGGGGCACGGGGGAGACCCAGTACTTC. This sequence encodes CASSRTGGTGETQYF.

The gene calls are TRBV21-1 and TRBJ1-6. TRBV21-1 is flagged as a pseudogene. This CDR3 comprises 17 residues. This CDR3 is CASSKARESSYNSPLHF. The CDR3 DNA reads as TGTGCCAGCAGCAAAGCCCGGGAGAGCTCCTATAATTCACCCCTCCACTTT.

The CDR3 region is CASSGNSGNTIYF. The CDR3 DNA reads as TGTGCCAGCTCGGGGAACTCTGGAAACACCATATATTTT. The V gene is TRBV18, the J gene TRBJ1-3, with D uncertain. V was clipped by 6 bases and J by 0 bases, with 6 bases between them. The length of the CDR3 is 13 residues. Per the germline V gene, CDR1 is KGHSH and CDR2 is LQKENI.

The chain combines TRBV19 with TRBJ1-4; 7 bases are shared with TRBD1. CDR1 is LNHDA and CDR2 is SQIVND in the germline V gene (reference sequence). The CDR3 has 15 amino acids. With 4 bases clipped from V and 6 bases from J, the junction kept 8 bases outside the gene matches. CDR3 nucleotide sequence: TGTGCCAGTAGTACCACAAACAGGGGCCATGAAAAACTGTTTTTT. Its protein is CASSTTNRGHEKLFF.

The chain has TRBV7-2 and TRBJ1-6, with TRBD1 matching 7 bases. Germline values: CDR1 SGHTA, CDR2 FQGNSA. The CDR3 length is 16 residues. J gave up 11 bases and V 1 base, and 11 bases lay outside the gene matches. CDR3 region: CASSLVGSGGSAPLHF. The CDR3 coding sequence is TGTGCCAGCAGCTTAGTAGGGTCAGGGGGAAGTGCACCCCTCCACTTT.